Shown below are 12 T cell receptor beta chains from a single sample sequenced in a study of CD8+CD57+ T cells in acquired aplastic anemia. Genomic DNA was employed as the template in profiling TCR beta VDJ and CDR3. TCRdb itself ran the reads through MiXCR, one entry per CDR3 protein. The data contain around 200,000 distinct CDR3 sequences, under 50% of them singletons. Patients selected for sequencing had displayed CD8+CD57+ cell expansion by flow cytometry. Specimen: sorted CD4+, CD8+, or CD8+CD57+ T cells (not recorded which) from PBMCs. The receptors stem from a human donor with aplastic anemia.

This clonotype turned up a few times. The CDR3 spells CASSRSAGTEVSYEQYF. In nucleotides, the CDR3 is TGTGCCAGCAGTCGCTCCGCCGGGACAGAGGTCTCCTACGAGCAGTACTTC. This chain links TRBV28 with TRBJ2-7, with 7 positions matching TRBD1. The CDR3 is 17 amino acids. V shed 5 bases, J shed 0 bases, and the junction held 13 bases outside the gene matches. Germline V gene data show CDR1 as MDHEN and CDR2 as SYDVKM. Drawing the rest from reference TRBV28 and TRBJ2-7, the complete variable domain is DVKVTQSSRYLVKRTGEKVFLECVQDMDHENMFWYRQDPGLGLRLIYFSYDVKMKEKGDIPEGYSVSREKKERFSLILESASTNQTSMYLCASSRSAGTEVSYEQYFGPGTRLTVT.

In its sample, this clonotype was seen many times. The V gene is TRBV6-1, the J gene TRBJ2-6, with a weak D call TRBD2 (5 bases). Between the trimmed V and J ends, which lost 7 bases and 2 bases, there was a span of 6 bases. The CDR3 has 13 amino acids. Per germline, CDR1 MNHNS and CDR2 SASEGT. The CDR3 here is CASKEAGANVLTF. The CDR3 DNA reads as TGTGCCAGCAAGGAGGCTGGGGCCAACGTCCTGACTTTC.

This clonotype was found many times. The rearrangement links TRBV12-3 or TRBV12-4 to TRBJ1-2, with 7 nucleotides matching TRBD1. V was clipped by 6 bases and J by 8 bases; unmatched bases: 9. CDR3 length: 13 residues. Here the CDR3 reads CASSWTGGRGYTF. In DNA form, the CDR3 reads TGTGCCAGCAGCTGGACAGGAGGTAGGGGCTACACCTTC.

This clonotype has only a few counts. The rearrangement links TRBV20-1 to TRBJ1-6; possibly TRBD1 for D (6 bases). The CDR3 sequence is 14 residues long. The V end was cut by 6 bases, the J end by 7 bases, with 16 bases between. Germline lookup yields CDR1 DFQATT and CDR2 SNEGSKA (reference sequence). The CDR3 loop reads CSAKHGTKNSPLHF. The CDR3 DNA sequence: TGCAGTGCGAAACACGGGACAAAGAATTCACCCCTCCACTTT.

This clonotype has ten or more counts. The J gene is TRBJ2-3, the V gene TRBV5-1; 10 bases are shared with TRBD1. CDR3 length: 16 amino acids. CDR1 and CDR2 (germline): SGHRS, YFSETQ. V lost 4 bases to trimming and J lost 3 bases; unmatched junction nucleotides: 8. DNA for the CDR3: TGCGCCAGCAGCAACCCCGGGACAGGGGCTACAGATACGCAGTATTTT. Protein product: CASSNPGTGATDTQYF.

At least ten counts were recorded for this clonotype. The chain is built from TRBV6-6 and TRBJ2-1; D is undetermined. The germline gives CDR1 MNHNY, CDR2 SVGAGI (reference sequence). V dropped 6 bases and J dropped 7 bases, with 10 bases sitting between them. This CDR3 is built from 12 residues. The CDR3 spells CASSHLDNEQFF. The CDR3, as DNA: TGTGCCAGCAGCCATCTAGATAATGAGCAGTTCTTC.

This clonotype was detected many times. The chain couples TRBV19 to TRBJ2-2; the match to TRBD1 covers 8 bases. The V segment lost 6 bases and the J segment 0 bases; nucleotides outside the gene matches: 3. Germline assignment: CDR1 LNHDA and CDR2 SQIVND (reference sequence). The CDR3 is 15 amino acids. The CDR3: CASRNRGANTGELFF. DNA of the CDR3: TGTGCCAGTAGAAACAGGGGGGCGAACACCGGGGAGCTGTTTTTT.

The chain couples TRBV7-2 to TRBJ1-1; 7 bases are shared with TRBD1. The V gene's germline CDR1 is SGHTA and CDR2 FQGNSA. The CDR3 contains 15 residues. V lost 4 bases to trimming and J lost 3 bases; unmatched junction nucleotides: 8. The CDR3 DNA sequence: TGTGCCAGCAGCTCCCCGACAGGGCTGGACACTGAAGCTTTCTTT. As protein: CASSSPTGLDTEAFF. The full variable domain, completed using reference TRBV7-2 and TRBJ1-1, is GAGVSQSPSNKVTEKGKDVELRCDPISGHTALYWYRQSLGQGLEFLIYFQGNSAPDKSGLPSDRFSAERTGGSVSTLTIQRTQQEDSAVYLCASSSPTGLDTEAFFGQGTRLTVV.

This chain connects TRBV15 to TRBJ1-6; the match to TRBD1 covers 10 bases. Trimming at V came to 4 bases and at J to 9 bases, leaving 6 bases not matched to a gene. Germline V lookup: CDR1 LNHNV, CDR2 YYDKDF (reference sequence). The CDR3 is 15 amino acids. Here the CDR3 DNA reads TGTGCCACCAGCAATCCGGGACAGGGGATTTCACCCCTCCACTTT. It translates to CATSNPGQGISPLHF.

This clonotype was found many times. The CDR3 loop is CASWMGAYEQYF. The CDR3, as DNA: TGTGCCAGCTGGATGGGGGCCTACGAGCAGTACTTC. The chain couples TRBV2 to TRBJ2-7, with D perhaps assigned TRBD1 or TRBD2 (5 bases each). V lost 8 bases to trimming and J lost 2 bases, with 10 bases between them. Germline V gives CDR1 SNHLY, CDR2 FYNNEI. The CDR3 runs 12 residues. The whole variable domain, remainder taken from reference TRBV2 and TRBJ2-7, is EPEVTQTPSHQVTQMGQEVILRCVPISNHLYFYWYRQILGQKVEFLVSFYNNEISEKSEIFDDQFSVERPDGSNFTLKIRSTKLEDSAMYFCASWMGAYEQYFGPGTRLTVT.

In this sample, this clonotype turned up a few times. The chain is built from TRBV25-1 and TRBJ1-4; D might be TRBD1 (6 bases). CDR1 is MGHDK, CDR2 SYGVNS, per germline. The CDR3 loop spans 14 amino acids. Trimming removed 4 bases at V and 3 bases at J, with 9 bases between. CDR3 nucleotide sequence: TGTGCCAGCAGTGTTCGGACAGCTAATGAAAAACTGTTTTTT. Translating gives CASSVRTANEKLFF. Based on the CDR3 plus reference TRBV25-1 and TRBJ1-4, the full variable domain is EADIYQTPRYLVIGTGKKITLECSQTMGHDKMYWYQQDPGMELHLIHYSYGVNSTEKGDLSSESTVSRIRTEHFPLTLESARPSHTSQYLCASSVRTANEKLFFGSGTQLSVL.

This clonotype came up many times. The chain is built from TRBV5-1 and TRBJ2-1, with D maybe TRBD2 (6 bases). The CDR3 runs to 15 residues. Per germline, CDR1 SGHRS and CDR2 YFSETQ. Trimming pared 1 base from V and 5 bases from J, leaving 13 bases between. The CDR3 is CASSLSGGANNEQFF. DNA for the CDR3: TGCGCCAGCAGCTTGAGCGGCGGGGCCAACAATGAGCAGTTCTTC.